The 28 T cell receptor beta chains listed next were all sequenced from one sample in a study of CD8 T cells in cerebrospinal fluid in Alzheimer's disease. TCRdb reprocessed the 10x single-cell sequencing reads, with one entry per CDR3 protein and no DNA. Its table records 1,500 to 2,000 distinct CDR3 sequences. The sequenced material came from cerebrospinal fluid. Receptors were obtained from a human donor in good health.

This clonotype shows up as large by frequency. The chain has TRBV4-1 and TRBJ1-5. The CDR3 has 13 amino acids. Germline CDR1 is MGHRA and CDR2 is YSYEKL. The CDR3 region is CASSQDQKTPHHF.

Considering frequency, this clonotype is medium-sized. This chain joins TRBV6-5 and TRBJ2-1; TCRdb's D call, TRBD2, is unchecked because there is no DNA. Germline assignment: CDR1 MNHEY and CDR2 SVGAGI. The CDR3 runs 16 residues. The CDR3 spells CASSFTAGGSYNEQFF.

This clonotype is labeled large based on frequency. The rearrangement uses TRBV3-1 and TRBJ1-1. The CDR3 consists of 15 residues. The germline CDR1 and CDR2 sequences are LGHDT and YNNKEL (reference sequence). This chain's CDR3 is CASSQDLGQPSEAFF.

This clonotype is medium-sized (0.01 to 0.1%) by frequency. This rearrangement joins TRBV24-1 to TRBJ2-5; TCRdb's assignment of TRBD1 cannot be checked, as there is no DNA. There are 15 residues in the CDR3. Germline assignment: CDR1 KGHDR and CDR2 SFDVKD. This CDR3 is CATSDMGQGDETQYF.

According to its frequency, this clonotype is medium-sized (0.01 to 0.1%). The genes are TRBV19 and TRBJ2-5. Germline loops: CDR1 LNHDA, CDR2 SQIVND (reference sequence). The CDR3 has 14 amino acids. CDR3 residues: CASSIFWRQETQYF.

By frequency, this clonotype is medium-sized. V and J are TRBV7-3 and TRBJ2-5; there is no DNA to check the TCRdb D call of TRBD2. CDR3 size: 18 residues. The germline V gene encodes CDR1 SGHTA and CDR2 FQGTGA. CDR3: CASSLAGAGGPQEETQYF. The full variable domain, in which reference TRBV7-3 and TRBJ2-5 provide the parts outside the CDR3, is GAGVSQTPSNKVTEKGKYVELRCDPISGHTALYWYRQSLGQGPEFLIYFQGTGAADDSGLPNDRFFAVRPEGSVSTLKIQRTERGDSAVYLCASSLAGAGGPQEETQYFGPGTRLLVL.

This clonotype is classed as large by frequency. This chain connects TRBV7-6 to TRBJ2-3; the D gene TCRdb calls, TRBD2, cannot be checked with no DNA. Germline V gene data show CDR1 as SGHVS and CDR2 as FNYEAQ. The CDR3 sequence is 15 residues long. The CDR3 loop is CASSFFLAGTDTQYF.

This clonotype ranks as medium-sized in terms of frequency. The chain uses TRBV5-4 and TRBJ1-2; the TCRdb call, TRBD1, lacks DNA for checking. This CDR3 contains 15 residues. The germline V gene has CDR1 SGHNT and CDR2 YYREEE (reference sequence). CDR3: CASSLVGREDYGYTF.

This clonotype counts as medium-sized by frequency. The chain couples TRBV5-4 to TRBJ2-3; TCRdb reports TRBD2, a call that lacks DNA to check it against. The CDR3 is 17 amino acids. CDR1 and CDR2 (germline): SGHNT, YYREEE (reference sequence). The CDR3 region is CASSDAMPGLRTDTQYF.

This clonotype is classed as medium-sized (0.01 to 0.1%) by frequency. The genes are TRBV27 and TRBJ1-2; TCRdb designates TRBD1, a call that cannot be tested without DNA. Germline-derived CDR1 and CDR2 are MNHEY and SMNVEV (reference sequence). The CDR3 is 13 residues long. CDR3 sequence reads: CASSLGGNYGYTF.

This clonotype shows up as medium-sized by frequency. The rearrangement joins TRBV3-2 to TRBJ2-5; TCRdb indicates TRBD1, and absent DNA this call remains unverified. TRBV3-2 corresponds to a pseudogene. This CDR3 spans 14 amino acids. CDR3 amino acids: CASSLNEGGSSQYF.

This clonotype is identified as medium-sized from frequency. This rearrangement joins TRBV5-8 to TRBJ2-4; lacking DNA, the TRBD1 call made by TCRdb goes unchecked. There are 16 residues in the CDR3. Looked up from germline, CDR1 is SGHTS and CDR2 is YDEGEE. The CDR3 sequence is CASSFGSDGGQNIQYF.

The rearrangement joins TRBV7-2 to TRBJ2-3; the TCRdb call, TRBD1, lacks DNA for checking. Per the germline V gene, CDR1 is SGHTA and CDR2 is FQGNSA. The CDR3 sequence is 18 residues long. This CDR3 is CASSLAGRSSISTDMQYF.

This clonotype is deemed medium-sized by its frequency. This chain uses TRBV10-3 with TRBJ1-6. Germline V CDR1 and CDR2: ENHRY, SYGVKD. This CDR3 contains 17 residues. CDR3 region: CAISEDRDWRDNSPLHF.

This clonotype is labeled medium-sized based on frequency. V and J are TRBV5-6 and TRBJ2-7; TCRdb designates TRBD2, a call that cannot be tested without DNA. The CDR3 runs 17 residues. In germline, CDR1 is SGHDT, CDR2 YYEEEE. CDR3 region: CASSLFGETSQAYEQYF. The full variable domain, its missing parts supplied by reference TRBV5-6 and TRBJ2-7, is DAGVTQSPTHLIKTRGQQVTLRCSPKSGHDTVSWYQQALGQGPQFIFQYYEEEERQRGNFPDRFSGHQFPNYSSELNVNALLLGDSALYLCASSLFGETSQAYEQYFGPGTRLTVT.

The chain recombines TRBV29-1 with TRBJ2-5; TCRdb returns TRBD2, unconfirmable since there is no DNA. Germline assignment: CDR1 SQVTM and CDR2 ANQGSEA. The CDR3 contains 16 residues. The CDR3 is CSVEVWGGARRETQYF.

According to its frequency, this clonotype is medium-sized. This chain joins TRBV7-6 and TRBJ1-3. This CDR3 is 19 amino acids long. Per the germline V gene, CDR1 is SGHVS and CDR2 is FNYEAQ. The CDR3 spells CASSFWPETPDAAGNTIYF. Drawing the rest from reference TRBV7-6 and TRBJ1-3, the complete variable domain is GAGVSQSPRYKVTKRGQDVALRCDPISGHVSLYWYRQALGQGPEFLTYFNYEAQQDKSGLPNDRFSAERPEGSISTLTIQRTEQRDSAMYRCASSFWPETPDAAGNTIYFGEGSWLTVV.

This clonotype registers medium-sized by frequency. The gene calls are TRBV29-1 and TRBJ2-7; checking the TCRdb D call of TRBD1 is not possible without DNA. This CDR3 has 12 residues. In germline, CDR1 is SQVTM, CDR2 ANQGSEA. CDR3: CSVEATGDEQYF.

Judged by frequency, this clonotype is medium-sized. V gene TRBV10-3 combines with J gene TRBJ2-5; the TCRdb D gene call, TRBD1, has no DNA to confirm it. The CDR3 totals 15 residues. Germline values: CDR1 ENHRY, CDR2 SYGVKD. The CDR3 protein is CAISEVTSGGGTQYF.

Considering frequency, this clonotype is medium-sized. The chain uses TRBV6-6 and TRBJ2-7. The CDR3 runs 11 residues. The germline V gene has CDR1 MNHNY and CDR2 SVGAGI (reference sequence). CDR3 sequence reads: CASSAFYEQYF.

This clonotype is classed as medium-sized by frequency. The rearrangement joins TRBV4-3 to TRBJ2-1; TCRdb proposes TRBD1, but this gene call is untestable without DNA. The CDR3 loop spans 17 amino acids. Germline lookup yields CDR1 LGHNA and CDR2 YSLEER. CDR3 amino acids: CASSPSLWTSTYNEQFF.

This clonotype is classed as medium-sized (0.01 to 0.1%) by frequency. The gene calls are TRBV28 and TRBJ2-7. Germline V gene data show CDR1 as MDHEN and CDR2 as SYDVKM. The CDR3 has 13 amino acids. The CDR3: CASSLMRAYEQYF.

According to its frequency, this clonotype is medium-sized. V gene TRBV5-6 combines with J gene TRBJ2-3; without DNA, the TCRdb call of TRBD1 cannot be checked. This CDR3 comprises 15 residues. CDR1 and CDR2 (germline): SGHDT, YYEEEE. CDR3 amino acids: CASSLGGGRADTQYF.

This clonotype registers medium-sized by frequency. The J gene is TRBJ2-7, the V gene TRBV7-6. The CDR3 sequence is 14 residues long. The germline gives CDR1 SGHVS, CDR2 FNYEAQ. The CDR3 loop is CASSLGSGAYEQYF.

Considering frequency, this clonotype is medium-sized. This chain connects TRBV4-3 to TRBJ2-7; TCRdb designates TRBD1, a call that cannot be tested without DNA. CDR3 length equals 14 residues. Per the germline V gene, CDR1 is LGHNA and CDR2 is YSLEER. The CDR3 reads CASSRGSTASEQYF.

This clonotype is identified as medium-sized from frequency. The gene calls are TRBV6-5 and TRBJ1-3. Germline CDR1 and CDR2: MNHEY and SVGAGI. The CDR3 consists of 15 residues. CDR3 residues: CASSPLFVGGNTIYF.

This clonotype is classed as medium-sized by frequency. The rearrangement links TRBV6-5 to TRBJ2-5; lacking DNA, the TRBD2 call made by TCRdb goes unchecked. Germline CDR1 MNHEY, CDR2 SVGAGI. CDR3 size: 12 residues. CDR3: CASRTEVETQYF.

This clonotype is labeled large based on frequency. The J gene is TRBJ2-2, the V gene TRBV5-1. Per germline, CDR1 SGHRS and CDR2 YFSETQ. CDR3 length: 18 amino acids. This CDR3 is CASSLSFMADSNTGELFF.